The clone carrying this T cell receptor (beta chain) was recorded once. Antigen specificity is unknown. The CD4+ fraction was divided into a CD45RA+ naive subset and a CD45RA-negative memory subset. This entry is derived from a study of shared clonotypes between healthy human individuals. The study, taken as a whole, reports: The naive CD4 repertoires of several donors were compared, and roughly 5.1% of clonotypes were shared.

Trimming took 7 bases from V and 5 from J; bases not matched to a gene: 5. Germline V gene data show CDR1 as SGHAT and CDR2 as FQNNGV. The CDR3 length is 13 residues. Sequenced by immunoSEQ multiplex PCR; TCRdb stores in-frame clones only, minus some. The table records 2,500,000 or so clones, 80% to 95% of them present only once. The chain couples TRBV11-2 to TRBJ2-5, with 9 positions matching TRBD1. The source of this sequence is a man aged 18 to 30 in good health. Some clones in this sample may be carry-over from other donors' samples. Sequenced input: naive CD4+ T cells from PBMCs. The sample's subset: CD45RA+ positively selected. In nucleotides, the CDR3 is TGTGCCAGCAAATGGACAGGGGAGGAGACCCAGTACTTC. Translated, it gives CASKWTGEETQYF.